This T cell receptor (beta chain) stems from a study of T cell responses to AZD1222 COVID-19 vaccine. Overall study findings and caveats: Across the whole spike, CD4 TCRs peaked at regions 160-218 and 743-854. Among AZD1222 vaccinees, only six or seven were seropositive at baseline.

Worth noting for this clone: Antigen: not known.

Per the germline V gene, CDR1 is SGHNT and CDR2 is YYREEE (reference sequence). V was clipped by 5 bases and J by 0 bases, with 14 bases between them. This CDR3 comprises 15 residues. Assay used: immunoSEQ multiplex PCR; TCRdb lists only in-frame clones, some missing. The sample has just over 60,000 clones; 65% to 80% are singletons. The TCR originated in an adult in good health. The specimen was peripheral blood, collected on day 0 of AZD1222 vaccination. The gene calls are TRBV5-4 and TRBJ1-1; D possibly corresponds to TRBD1 (6 bases). The CDR3 reads CASREEGDMNTEAFF. The CDR3 nucleotides read TGTGCCAGCAGGGAAGAGGGGGACATGAACACTGAAGCTTTCTTT.